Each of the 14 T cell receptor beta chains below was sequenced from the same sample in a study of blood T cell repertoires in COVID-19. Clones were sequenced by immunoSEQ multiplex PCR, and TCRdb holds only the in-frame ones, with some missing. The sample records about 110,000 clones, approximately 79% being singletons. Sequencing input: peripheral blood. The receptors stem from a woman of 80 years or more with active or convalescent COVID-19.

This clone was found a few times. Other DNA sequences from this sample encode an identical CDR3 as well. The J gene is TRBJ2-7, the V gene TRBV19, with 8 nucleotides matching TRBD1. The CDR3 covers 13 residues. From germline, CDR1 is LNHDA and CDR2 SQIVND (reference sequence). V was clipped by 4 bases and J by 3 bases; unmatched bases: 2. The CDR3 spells CASSTTGGYEQYF. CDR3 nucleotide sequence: TGTGCCAGTAGTACCACAGGGGGCTACGAGCAGTACTTC.

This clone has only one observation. The CDR3 DNA sequence: TGTGCCAGCAGTATCCAGGGACAGCAAAACACTGAAGCTTTCTTT. This gives the protein CASSIQGQQNTEAFF. The chain links TRBV2 to TRBJ1-1, with 7 bases aligning to TRBD1. This CDR3 contains 15 residues. The germline CDR1 and CDR2 sequences are SNHLY and FYNNEI. V shed 5 bases and J 2 bases; nucleotides not matched to a gene: 8.

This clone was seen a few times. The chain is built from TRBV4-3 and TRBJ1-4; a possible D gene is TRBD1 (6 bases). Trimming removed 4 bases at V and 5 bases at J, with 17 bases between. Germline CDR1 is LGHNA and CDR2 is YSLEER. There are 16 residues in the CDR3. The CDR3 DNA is TGCGCCAGCAGCCCTGGAGTACAGGGCCGGAATGAAAAACTGTTTTTT. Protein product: CASSPGVQGRNEKLFF.

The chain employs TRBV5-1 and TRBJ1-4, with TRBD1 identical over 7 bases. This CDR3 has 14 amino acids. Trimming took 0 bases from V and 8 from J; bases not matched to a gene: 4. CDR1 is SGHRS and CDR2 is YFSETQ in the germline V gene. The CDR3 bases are TGCGCCAGCAGCTTGGTAGGGGGCTGGGAAAAACTGTTTTTT. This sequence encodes CASSLVGGWEKLFF. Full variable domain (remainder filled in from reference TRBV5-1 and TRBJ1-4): KAGVTQTPRYLIKTRGQQVTLSCSPISGHRSVSWYQQTPGQGLQFLFEYFSETQRNKGNFPGRFSGRQFSNSRSEMNVSTLELGDSALYLCASSLVGGWEKLFFGSGTQLSVL.

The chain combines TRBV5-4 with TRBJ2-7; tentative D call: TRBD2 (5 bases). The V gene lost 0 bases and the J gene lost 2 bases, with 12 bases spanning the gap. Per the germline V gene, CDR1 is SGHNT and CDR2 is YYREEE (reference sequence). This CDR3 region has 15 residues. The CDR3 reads CASSLGGGTTYEQYF. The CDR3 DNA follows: TGTGCCAGCAGCTTGGGCGGAGGTACGACCTACGAGCAGTACTTC.

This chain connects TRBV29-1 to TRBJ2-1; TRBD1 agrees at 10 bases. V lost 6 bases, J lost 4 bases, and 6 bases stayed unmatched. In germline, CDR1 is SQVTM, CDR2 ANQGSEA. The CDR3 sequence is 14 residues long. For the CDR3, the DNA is TGCAGCGTGGCCCGGGACAGGGGTTACAATGAGCAGTTCTTC. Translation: CSVARDRGYNEQFF.

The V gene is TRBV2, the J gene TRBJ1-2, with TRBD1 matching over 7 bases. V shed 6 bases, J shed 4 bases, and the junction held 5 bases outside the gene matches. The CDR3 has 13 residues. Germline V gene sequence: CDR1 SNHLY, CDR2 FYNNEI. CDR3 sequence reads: CASRNRGGYGYTF. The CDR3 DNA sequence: TGTGCCAGCAGAAACAGGGGTGGCTATGGCTACACCTTC.

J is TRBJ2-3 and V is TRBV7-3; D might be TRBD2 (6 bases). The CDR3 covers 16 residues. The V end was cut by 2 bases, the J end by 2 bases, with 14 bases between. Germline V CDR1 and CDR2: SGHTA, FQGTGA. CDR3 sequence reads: CASSLERATYTDTQYF. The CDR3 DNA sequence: TGTGCCAGCAGCTTAGAGCGGGCAACTTACACAGATACGCAGTATTTT. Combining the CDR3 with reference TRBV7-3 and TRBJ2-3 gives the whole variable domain GAGVSQTPSNKVTEKGKYVELRCDPISGHTALYWYRQSLGQGPEFLIYFQGTGAADDSGLPNDRFFAVRPEGSVSTLKIQRTERGDSAVYLCASSLERATYTDTQYFGPGTRLTVL.

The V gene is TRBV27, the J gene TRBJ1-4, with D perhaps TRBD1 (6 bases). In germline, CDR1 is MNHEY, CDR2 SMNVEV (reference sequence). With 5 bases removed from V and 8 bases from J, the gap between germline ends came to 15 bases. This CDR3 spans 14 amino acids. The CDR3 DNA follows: TGTGCCAGCAGTCACGACAGGTTGTCAGAAAAACTGTTTTTT. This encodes CASSHDRLSEKLFF.

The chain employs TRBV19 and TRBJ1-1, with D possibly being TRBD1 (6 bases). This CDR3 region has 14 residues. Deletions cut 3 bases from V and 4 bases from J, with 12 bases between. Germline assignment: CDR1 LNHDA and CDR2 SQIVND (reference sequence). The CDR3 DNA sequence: TGTGCCAGTAGTATCGCGGGGGCCGGCACTGAAGCTTTCTTT. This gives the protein CASSIAGAGTEAFF.

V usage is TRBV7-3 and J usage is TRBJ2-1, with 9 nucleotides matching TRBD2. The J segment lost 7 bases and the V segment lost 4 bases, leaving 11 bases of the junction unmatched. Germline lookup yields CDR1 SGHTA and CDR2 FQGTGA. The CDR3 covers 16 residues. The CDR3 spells CASSSRGREGLNEQFF. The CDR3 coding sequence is TGTGCCAGCAGCTCCCGTGGGCGGGAGGGCCTTAATGAGCAGTTCTTC.

CDR3 loop: CASSFSPNQPQHF. In DNA form, the CDR3 reads TGTGCCAGCAGCTTTAGTCCGAATCAGCCCCAGCATTTT. J is TRBJ1-5 and V is TRBV11-2; no clear D gene. Trimming pared 3 bases from V and 4 bases from J, leaving 7 bases between. Germline V gives CDR1 SGHAT, CDR2 FQNNGV. This CDR3 is built from 13 residues.

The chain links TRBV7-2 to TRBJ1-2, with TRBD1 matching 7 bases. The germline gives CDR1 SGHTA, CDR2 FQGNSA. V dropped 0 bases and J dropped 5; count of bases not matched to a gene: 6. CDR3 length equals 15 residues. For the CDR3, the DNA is TGTGCCAGCAGCTTAGCGTTCAGGGGGGATTATGGCTACACCTTC. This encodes CASSLAFRGDYGYTF.

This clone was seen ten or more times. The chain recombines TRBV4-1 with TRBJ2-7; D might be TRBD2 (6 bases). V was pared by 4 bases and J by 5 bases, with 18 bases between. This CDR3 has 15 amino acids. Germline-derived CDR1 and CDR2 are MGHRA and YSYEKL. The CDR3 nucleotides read TGCGCCAGCAGCCGATCGACTAGTCGCGGTAACGAGCAGTACTTC. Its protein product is CASSRSTSRGNEQYF.